The T cell receptor beta chain described here comes from a study of circulating and synovial CD4+ cells in juvenile arthritis (dated by TCRdb to between 2013 and 2015). The study in broad terms: TCRbeta CDR3 repertoires of circulating HLA-DR+ CD4 T cells, bulk blood CD4 T cells and synovial CD4 T cells were compared within each patient. The goal of repertoire sequencing was to confirm that a circulating synovial-like CD4 T cell subset was enriched in synovial clonotypes.

Library method: the immunoSEQ multiplex PCR assay. An external provider performed TCRbeta CDR3 sequencing as a commercial service. On the authors' methods: The analyses used productive nucleotide sequences together with amino acid sequences obtained by in silico translation. To equalise sample size, diversity was assessed as Renyi entropy across alpha values by taking the median of 200 repeated subsamples. For clustering, the distance between each pair of repertoires was computed as one minus the Chao-modified Jaccard index, which corrected for under-sampling. Frequency-weighted overlap with synovial clonotypes was computed at 200 sample sizes with 200 draws without replacement at each size, and the value at the size of the smaller sample was reported. Not all clones reach the TCRdb copy of this immuneACCESS table, which keeps in-frame sequences only. Checked studies attribute under half of the gap to unresolved V genes and leave the rest unexplained. The D gene and trimming were derived from the DNA, and the V and J assignments and clone size from that table. The sample contains tens of thousands of clones, 85% to 95% of them found a single time. Roughly 0.7% of the sample is taken by the ten largest.

Overall results and qualifications from the work: No difference between circulating pathogenic-like lymphocytes and bulk blood T cells was detected by traditional Vbeta family usage analysis. CPL and bulk blood CD4 samples differed in T cell genome counts by at least an order of magnitude, so sample-size effects were addressed. Circulating pathogenic-like lymphocytes were found to cluster with synovial T cells, and a substantially higher fraction of CDR3 sequences was shared with synovium by circulating pathogenic-like lymphocytes than by bulk blood. Synovial and circulating pathogenic-like lymphocyte repertoires were less diverse than bulk blood CD4 repertoires, with some CPL samples as oligoclonal as synovium. Because overlap with synovium rose as sequencing depth increased, the measured fractions of shared clonotypes likely underestimated the overlap of the full repertoire.

In regard to this clone: Its antigen is unknown. No quality values exist for individual bases; no much larger clone is one base distant.

CDR1 WNHNN and CDR2 SYGVQD were looked up in the germline V gene (reference sequence). V lost 3 bases and J lost 5 bases; the stretch between them is 22 bases long. Reading from cysteine to phenylalanine, the CDR3 counts 17 amino acids. Kept here is only the CDR3 DNA, which spans 51 bases and is read in frame from base 1. Donors of the sequenced samples were patients with active juvenile idiopathic arthritis. Cells were sorted immediately after thawing, with dead cells excluded using Live/Dead Fixable Near-IR Stain. The TCR was taken from a human donor with juvenile idiopathic arthritis. The specimen was CD4+ T cells from blood. The chain was built from TRBV10-1 and TRBJ1-2; TRBD1 is possibly the D segment (5 matching bases). The nucleotide sequence is given as TGCGCCAGCAGTGATAAGGTCCGGCGGGGGGAGCCTTATGGCTACACCTTC. Translated, it gives CASSDKVRRGEPYGYTF.